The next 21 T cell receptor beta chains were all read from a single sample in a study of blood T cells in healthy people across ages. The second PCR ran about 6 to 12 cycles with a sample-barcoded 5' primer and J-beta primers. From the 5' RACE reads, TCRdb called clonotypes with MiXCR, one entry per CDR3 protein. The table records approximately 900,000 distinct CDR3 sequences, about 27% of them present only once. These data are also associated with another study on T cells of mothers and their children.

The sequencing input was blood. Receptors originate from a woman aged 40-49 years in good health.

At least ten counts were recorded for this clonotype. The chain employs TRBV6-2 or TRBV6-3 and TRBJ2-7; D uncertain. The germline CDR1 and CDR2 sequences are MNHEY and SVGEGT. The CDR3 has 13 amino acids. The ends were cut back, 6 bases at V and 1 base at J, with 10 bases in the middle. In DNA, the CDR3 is TGTGCCAGCAGCTTACAGCTATCCTACGAGCAGTACTTC. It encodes CASSLQLSYEQYF.

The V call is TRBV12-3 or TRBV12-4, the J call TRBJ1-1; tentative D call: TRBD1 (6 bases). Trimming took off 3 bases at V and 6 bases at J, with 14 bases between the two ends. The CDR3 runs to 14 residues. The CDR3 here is CASSLDSLGAEAFF. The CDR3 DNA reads TGTGCCAGCAGTTTGGACAGCCTGGGGGCTGAAGCTTTCTTT.

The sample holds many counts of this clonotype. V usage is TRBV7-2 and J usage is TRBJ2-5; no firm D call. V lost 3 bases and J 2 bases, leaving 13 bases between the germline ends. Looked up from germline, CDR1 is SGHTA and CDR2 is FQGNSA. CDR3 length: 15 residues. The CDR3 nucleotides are TGTGCCAGCAGCTTTAACCCAAAAAGGCAAGAGACCCAGTACTTC. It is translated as CASSFNPKRQETQYF.

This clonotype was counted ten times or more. The CDR3 DNA follows: TGTGCCAGCAGGGAAGCGACAGGGCCGAAGGCCTACACCTTC. This gives the protein CASREATGPKAYTF. This chain joins TRBV7-2 and TRBJ1-2; 7 nucleotides match TRBD1. The trim removed 6 bases at V and 10 bases at J, leaving 14 bases unmatched. The CDR3 has 14 amino acids. Per the germline V gene, CDR1 is SGHTA and CDR2 is FQGNSA. Filled out from reference TRBV7-2 and TRBJ1-2, the complete variable domain reads GAGVSQSPSNKVTEKGKDVELRCDPISGHTALYWYRQSLGQGLEFLIYFQGNSAPDKSGLPSDRFSAERTGGSVSTLTIQRTQQEDSAVYLCASREATGPKAYTFGSGTRLTVV.

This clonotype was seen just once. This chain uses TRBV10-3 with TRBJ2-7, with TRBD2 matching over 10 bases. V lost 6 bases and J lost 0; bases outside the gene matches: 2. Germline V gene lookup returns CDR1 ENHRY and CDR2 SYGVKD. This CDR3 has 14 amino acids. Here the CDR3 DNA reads TGTGCCATCAGGGAGCGGGGGGGCTCCTACGAGCAGTACTTC. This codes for CAIRERGGSYEQYF.

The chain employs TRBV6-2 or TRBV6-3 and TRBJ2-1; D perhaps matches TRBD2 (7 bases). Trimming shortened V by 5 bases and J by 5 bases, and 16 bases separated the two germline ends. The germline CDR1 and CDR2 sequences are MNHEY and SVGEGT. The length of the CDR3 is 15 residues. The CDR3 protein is CASSPPAGANNEQFF. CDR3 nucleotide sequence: TGTGCCAGCAGTCCCCCGGCGGGGGCAAACAATGAGCAGTTCTTC.

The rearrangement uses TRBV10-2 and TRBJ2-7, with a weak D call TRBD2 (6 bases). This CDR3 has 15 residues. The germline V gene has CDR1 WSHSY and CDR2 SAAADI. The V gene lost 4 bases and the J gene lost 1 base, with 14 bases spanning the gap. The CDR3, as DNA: TGCGCCAGCAGTGGCTTCGCGGGGAGGTCCTACGAGCAGTACTTC. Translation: CASSGFAGRSYEQYF.

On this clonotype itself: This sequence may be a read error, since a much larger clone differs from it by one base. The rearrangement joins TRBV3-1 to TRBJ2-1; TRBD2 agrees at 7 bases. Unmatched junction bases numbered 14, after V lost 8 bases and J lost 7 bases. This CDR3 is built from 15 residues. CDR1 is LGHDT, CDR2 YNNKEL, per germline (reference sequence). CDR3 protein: CASGRNPGGWNEQFF. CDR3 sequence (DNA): TGTGCCAGCGGCCGGAATCCGGGGGGTTGGAATGAGCAGTTCTTC.

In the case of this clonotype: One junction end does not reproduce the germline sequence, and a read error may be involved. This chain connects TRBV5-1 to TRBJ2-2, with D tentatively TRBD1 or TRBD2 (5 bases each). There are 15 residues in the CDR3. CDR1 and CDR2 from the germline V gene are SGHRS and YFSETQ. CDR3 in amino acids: CASSLAEGNTGERFF. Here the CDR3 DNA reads TGCGCCAGCAGCTTGGCCGAGGGGAACACCGGGGAGCGGTTTTTT.

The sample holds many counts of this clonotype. This chain's CDR3 is CATGEGGQSYEQYF. Written as DNA, the CDR3 is TGTGCCACCGGGGAGGGGGGACAGTCCTACGAGCAGTACTTC. The chain recombines TRBV19 with TRBJ2-7; D could derive from TRBD1 or TRBD2 (7 bases each). Germline V gene data show CDR1 as LNHDA and CDR2 as SQIVND (reference sequence). The V gene lost 10 bases and the J gene lost 1 base, with 17 bases spanning the gap. This CDR3 spans 14 amino acids.

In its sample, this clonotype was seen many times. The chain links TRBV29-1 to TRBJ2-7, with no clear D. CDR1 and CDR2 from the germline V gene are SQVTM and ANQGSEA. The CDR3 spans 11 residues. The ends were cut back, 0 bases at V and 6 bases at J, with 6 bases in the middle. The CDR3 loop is CSVEDRREQYF. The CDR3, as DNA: TGCAGCGTTGAAGACAGGCGCGAGCAGTACTTC.

The CDR3 sequence: CASNRRGGGLGTDTQYF. Here the CDR3 DNA reads TGTGCCAGCAACCGGCGGGGGGGCGGTTTAGGCACAGATACGCAGTATTTT. V and J are TRBV6-2 or TRBV6-3 and TRBJ2-3; 9 positions match TRBD2. Losses at the gene ends were 7 bases for V and 1 base for J; bases not matched to a gene: 12. Germline V gives CDR1 MNHEY, CDR2 SVGEGT. The CDR3 sequence is 17 residues long.

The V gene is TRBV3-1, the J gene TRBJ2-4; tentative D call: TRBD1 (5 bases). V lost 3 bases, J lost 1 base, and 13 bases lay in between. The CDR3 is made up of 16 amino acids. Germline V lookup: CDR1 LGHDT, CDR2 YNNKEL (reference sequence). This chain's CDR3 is CASSHRGAGAKNIQYF. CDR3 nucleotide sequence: TGTGCCAGCAGCCACCGTGGGGCTGGGGCCAAAAACATTCAGTACTTC. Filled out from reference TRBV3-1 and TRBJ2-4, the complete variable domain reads DTAVSQTPKYLVTQMGNDKSIKCEQNLGHDTMYWYKQDSKKFLKIMFSYNNKELIINETVPNRFSPKSPDKAHLNLHINSLELGDSAVYFCASSHRGAGAKNIQYFGAGTRLSVL.

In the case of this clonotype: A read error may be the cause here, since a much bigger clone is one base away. CDR3 nucleotide sequence: TGTGCCAGCAGTTACTTCCAGGGATCCTACGAGCAGTACTTC. It encodes CASSYFQGSYEQYF. The rearrangement joins TRBV6-5 to TRBJ2-7; the D gene is possibly TRBD1 (5 bases). This CDR3 has 14 residues. V shed 1 base and J shed 1 base, with 8 bases lying between them. The germline V gene has CDR1 MNHEY and CDR2 SVGAGI.

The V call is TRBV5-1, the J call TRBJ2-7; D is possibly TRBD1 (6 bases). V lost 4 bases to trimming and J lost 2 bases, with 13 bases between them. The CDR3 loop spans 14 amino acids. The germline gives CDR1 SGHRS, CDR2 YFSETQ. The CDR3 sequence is CASSVGQQAYEQYF. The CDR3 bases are TGCGCCAGCAGCGTAGGACAGCAAGCCTACGAGCAGTACTTC.

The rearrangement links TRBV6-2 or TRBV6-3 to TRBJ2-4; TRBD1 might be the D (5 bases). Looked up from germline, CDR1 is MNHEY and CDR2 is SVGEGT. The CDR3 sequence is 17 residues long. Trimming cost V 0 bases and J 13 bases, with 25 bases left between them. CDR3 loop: CASSYSSGHALNNEQYF. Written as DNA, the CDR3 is TGTGCCAGCAGTTACTCGTCAGGGCACGCTCTGAACAATGAGCAGTACTTC.

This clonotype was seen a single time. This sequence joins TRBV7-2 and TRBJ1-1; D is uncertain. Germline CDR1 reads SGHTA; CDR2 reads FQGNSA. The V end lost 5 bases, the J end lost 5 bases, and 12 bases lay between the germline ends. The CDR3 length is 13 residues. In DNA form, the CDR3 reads TGTGCCAGCAGCCAGCTTGGGGTTACTGAAGCTTTCTTT. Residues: CASSQLGVTEAFF.

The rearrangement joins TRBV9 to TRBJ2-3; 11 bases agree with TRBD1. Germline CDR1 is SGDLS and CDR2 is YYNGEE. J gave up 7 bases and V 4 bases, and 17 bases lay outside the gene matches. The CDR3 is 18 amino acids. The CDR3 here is CASSLQPGQGDVVNTQYF. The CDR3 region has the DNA TGTGCCAGCAGCCTCCAACCGGGACAGGGGGATGTCGTGAATACGCAGTATTTT. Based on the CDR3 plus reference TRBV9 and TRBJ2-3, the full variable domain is DSGVTQTPKHLITATGQRVTLRCSPRSGDLSVYWYQQSLDQGLQFLIQYYNGEERAKGNILERFSAQQFPDLHSELNLSSLELGDSALYFCASSLQPGQGDVVNTQYFGPGTRLTVL.

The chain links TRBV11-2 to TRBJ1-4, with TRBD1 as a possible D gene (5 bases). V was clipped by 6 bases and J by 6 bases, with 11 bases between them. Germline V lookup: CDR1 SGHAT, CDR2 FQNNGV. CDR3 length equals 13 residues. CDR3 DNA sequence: TGTGCCAGCAGGCCTCTGGGGGATGAAAAACTGTTTTTT. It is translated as CASRPLGDEKLFF.

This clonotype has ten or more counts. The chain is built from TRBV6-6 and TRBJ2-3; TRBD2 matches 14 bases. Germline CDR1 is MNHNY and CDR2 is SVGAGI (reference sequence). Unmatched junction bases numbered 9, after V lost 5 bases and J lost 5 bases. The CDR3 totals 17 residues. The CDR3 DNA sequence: TGTGCCAGCAGTCCCCCGACTAGCGGGGGGGCGAAAGATACGCAGTATTTT. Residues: CASSPPTSGGAKDTQYF.

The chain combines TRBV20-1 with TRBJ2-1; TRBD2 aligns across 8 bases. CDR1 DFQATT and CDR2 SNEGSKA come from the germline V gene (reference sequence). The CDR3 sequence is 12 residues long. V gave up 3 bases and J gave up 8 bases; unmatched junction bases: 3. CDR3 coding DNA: TGCAGTGCTAGCCTAGCGGGTTATGAGCAGTTCTTC. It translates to CSASLAGYEQFF.